Listed below are T cell receptor beta chains from one sample, sequenced in a study of T cells expressing NK-cell markers. TCRdb derives one entry per CDR3 protein from the 5' RACE reads, leaving out DNA. This repertoire includes about 160,000 distinct CDR3 sequences. Sequencing was carried out using blood T cells: a sorted CD56 or NKG2C T cell subset, CD4+ or CD8+ T cells, or bulk PBMC T cells (not recorded which). These receptors were taken from a man aged 18-70 years in good health. The CDR3 runs from the conserved cysteine through the conserved F or W.

TRBJ2-1,TRBV2,CASSERWTTLRGQKFF
TRBJ2-4,TRBV15,CATSRDFREVAKNIQYF
TRBJ2-1,TRBV4-1,CASSQETDSSYNEQFF
TRBJ1-1,TRBV7-9,CASSLVGQAHMNTEAFF
TRBJ1-1,TRBV28,CASSLIGGMGTEAFF
TRBJ2-5,TRBV7-7,CASSLGVWGAETQYF
TRBJ2-7,TRBV5-1,CASSAMTPSYEQYF
TRBJ1-5,TRBV9,CASSAKSGTLNQPQHF
TRBJ2-1,TRBV7-3,CASSLARTSGEYNEQFF
TRBJ1-1,TRBV20-1,CSATDRVTEAFF
TRBJ2-3,TRBV2,CASSQGKYSTDTQYF
TRBJ2-3,TRBV5-5,CASLRGSTDTQYF
TRBJ2-1,TRBV28,CASTLVAGANSYNEQFF
TRBJ2-3,TRBV2,CASRAGGDTQYF
TRBJ1-4,TRBV5-6,CASSLATGGTNEKLFF
TRBJ2-1,TRBV29-1,CSVEFRTDNEQFF
TRBJ2-1,TRBV3-1,CASRYDPGLATNEQFF
TRBJ2-7,TRBV11-2,CASSLEAMGLAGTYEQYF
TRBJ2-7,TRBV20-1,CSARDSVSSYEQYF
TRBJ2-2,TRBV6-1,CASSRPLAGGPAGELFF
TRBJ2-7,TRBV7-8,CASSPGTSGGAYEQYF
TRBJ1-4,TRBV25-1,CASSEPTTGAEKLFF
TRBJ2-2,TRBV12-3/TRBV12-4,CASSPTPGLAIPGELFF